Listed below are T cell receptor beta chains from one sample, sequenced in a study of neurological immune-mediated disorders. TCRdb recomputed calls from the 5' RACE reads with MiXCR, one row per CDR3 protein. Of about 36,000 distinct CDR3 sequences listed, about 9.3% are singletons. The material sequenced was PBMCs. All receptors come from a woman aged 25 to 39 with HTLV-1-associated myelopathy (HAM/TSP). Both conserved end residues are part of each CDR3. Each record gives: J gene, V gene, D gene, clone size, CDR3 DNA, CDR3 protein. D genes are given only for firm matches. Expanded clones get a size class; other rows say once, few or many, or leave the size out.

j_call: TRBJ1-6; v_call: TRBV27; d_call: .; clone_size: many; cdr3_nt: TGTGCCAGCAGTTTACGGACGGGAATAAATTCACCCCTCCACTTT; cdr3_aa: CASSLRTGINSPLHF
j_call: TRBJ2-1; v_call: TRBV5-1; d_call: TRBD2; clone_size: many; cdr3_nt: TGCGCCAGCAGCTTGGCGGTAGCGGGGGGCAATGAGCAGTTCTTC; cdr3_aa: CASSLAVAGGNEQFF
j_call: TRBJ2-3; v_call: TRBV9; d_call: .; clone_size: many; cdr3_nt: TGTGCCAGCAGCGCCCCTTGGGGAAGCACAGATACGCAGTATTTT; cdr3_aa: CASSAPWGSTDTQYF
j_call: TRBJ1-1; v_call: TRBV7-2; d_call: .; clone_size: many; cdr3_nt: TGTGCCAGCAGCTTACAGGGTGTTATGAACACTGAAGCTTTCTTT; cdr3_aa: CASSLQGVMNTEAFF
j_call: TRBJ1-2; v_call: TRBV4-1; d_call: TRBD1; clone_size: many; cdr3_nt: TGCGCCAGCAGCCCCACAGGGGTTGGGCCCTATGGCTACACCTTC; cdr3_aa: CASSPTGVGPYGYTF
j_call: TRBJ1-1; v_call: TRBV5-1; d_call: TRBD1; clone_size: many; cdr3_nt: TGCGCCAGCCAAACCAGACAGGGGGCGAACACTGAAGCTTTCTTT; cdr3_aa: CASQTRQGANTEAFF
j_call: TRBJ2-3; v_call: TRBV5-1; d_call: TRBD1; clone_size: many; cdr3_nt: TGCGCCAGCAGCTTGATGACAGGGGCCGATACGCAGTATTTT; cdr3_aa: CASSLMTGADTQYF
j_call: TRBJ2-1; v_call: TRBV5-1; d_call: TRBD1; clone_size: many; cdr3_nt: TGCGCCAGCAGCTTGGTTTCCAGGGGGAATGAGCAGTTCTTC; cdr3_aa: CASSLVSRGNEQFF
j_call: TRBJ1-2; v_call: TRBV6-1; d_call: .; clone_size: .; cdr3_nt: TGTGCCAGCAGCCGGGGAGGCTACACCTTC; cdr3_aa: CASSRGGYTF
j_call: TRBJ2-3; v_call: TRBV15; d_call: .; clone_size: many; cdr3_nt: TGTGCCACCAGCAGAGATTTTTATGGGGGCATTACGCAGTATTTT; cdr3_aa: CATSRDFYGGITQYF
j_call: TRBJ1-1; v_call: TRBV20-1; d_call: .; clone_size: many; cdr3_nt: TGCAGTGCTAGAGATCCCCTGAACACTGAAGCTTTCTTT; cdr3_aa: CSARDPLNTEAFF
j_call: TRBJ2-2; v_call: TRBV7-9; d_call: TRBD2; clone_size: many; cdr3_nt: TGTGCCAGCAGCTCTGGCGGGGGGCCGAACACCGGGGAGCTGTTTTTT; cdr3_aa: CASSSGGGPNTGELFF
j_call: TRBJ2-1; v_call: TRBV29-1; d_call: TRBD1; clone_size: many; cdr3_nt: TGCAGCGTTGATCGGGGGCAGGGGGCAAATGAGCAGTTCTTC; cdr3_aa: CSVDRGQGANEQFF
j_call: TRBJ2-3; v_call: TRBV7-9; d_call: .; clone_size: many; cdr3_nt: TGTGCCAGCAGCTTAAGGGTACAGTCAATCACAGATACGCAGTATTTT; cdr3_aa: CASSLRVQSITDTQYF
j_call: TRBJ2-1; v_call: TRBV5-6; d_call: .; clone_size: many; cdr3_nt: TGTGCCAGCGGCGCCTACAATGAGCAGTTCTTC; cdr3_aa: CASGAYNEQFF
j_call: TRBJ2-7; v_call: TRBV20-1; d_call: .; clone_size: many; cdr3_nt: TGCAGTGCTAGAGCGGGACTGGGGGCCTACGAGCAGTACTTC; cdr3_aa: CSARAGLGAYEQYF
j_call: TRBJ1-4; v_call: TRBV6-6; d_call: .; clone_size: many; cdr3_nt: TGTGCCAGCAGTTACAGGGGAACTAATGAAAAACTGTTTTTT; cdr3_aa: CASSYRGTNEKLFF
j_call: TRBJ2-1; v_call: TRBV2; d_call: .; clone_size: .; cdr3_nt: TGTGCCAGCAGTGAAGAGGTGGGGCAAGATGAGCAGTTCTTC; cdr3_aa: CASSEEVGQDEQFF
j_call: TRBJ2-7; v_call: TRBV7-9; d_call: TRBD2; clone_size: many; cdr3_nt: TGTGCCAGCAGCTTTGGGCGGGAGGCTAATGCGCAGTACTTC; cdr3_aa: CASSFGREANAQYF
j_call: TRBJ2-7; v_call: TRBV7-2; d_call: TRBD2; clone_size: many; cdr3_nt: TGTGCCAGCAGCTTAGGCGAGCAAGCGGGGGGGTCGAAGCAGTACTTC; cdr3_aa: CASSLGEQAGGSKQYF
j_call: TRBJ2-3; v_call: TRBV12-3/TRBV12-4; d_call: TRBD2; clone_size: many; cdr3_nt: TGTGCCAGCAGCAATGGACTAGCGGGGTCAAATACGCAGTATTTT; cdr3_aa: CASSNGLAGSNTQYF
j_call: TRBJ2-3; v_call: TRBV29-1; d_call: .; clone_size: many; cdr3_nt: TGCAGCGTTGACGGGGGAAGCACAGATACGCAGTATTTT; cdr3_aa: CSVDGGSTDTQYF
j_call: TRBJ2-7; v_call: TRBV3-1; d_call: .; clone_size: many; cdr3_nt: TGTGCCAGCAGCCCACCCTCGGGGGACGCACCCTACGAGCAGTACTTC; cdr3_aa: CASSPPSGDAPYEQYF
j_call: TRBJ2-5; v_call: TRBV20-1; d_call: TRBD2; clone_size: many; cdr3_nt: TGCAGTGCTAGAGACCGACTCGGAGCCGGGACTAAAGAGACCCAGTACTTC; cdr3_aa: CSARDRLGAGTKETQYF
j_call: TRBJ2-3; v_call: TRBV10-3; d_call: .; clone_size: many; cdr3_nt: TGTGCCATCAGCCCCACTGGCGGGTACACAGATACGCAGTATTTT; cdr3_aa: CAISPTGGYTDTQYF
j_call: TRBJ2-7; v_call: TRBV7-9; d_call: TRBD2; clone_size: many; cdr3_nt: TGTGCCAGCAGCCGAGGACAGGGAGGGCGCGTGAGCGGGGGGGCCTACGAGCAGTACTTC; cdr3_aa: CASSRGQGGRVSGGAYEQYF
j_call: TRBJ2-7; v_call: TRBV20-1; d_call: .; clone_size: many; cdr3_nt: TGCAGTGCTAGTTTTCCGACTTCCTACGAGCAGTACTTC; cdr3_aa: CSASFPTSYEQYF
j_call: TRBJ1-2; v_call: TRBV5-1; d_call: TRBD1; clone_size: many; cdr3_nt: TGCGCCAGCAGCTTGGAGGGACAGGGGTTGAAGTATGGCTACACCTTC; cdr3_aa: CASSLEGQGLKYGYTF
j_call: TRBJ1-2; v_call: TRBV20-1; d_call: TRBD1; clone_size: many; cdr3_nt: TGCAGTGCCGTCCCACCCCGGGACAGGCAACCTAACTATGGCTACACCTTC; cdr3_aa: CSAVPPRDRQPNYGYTF
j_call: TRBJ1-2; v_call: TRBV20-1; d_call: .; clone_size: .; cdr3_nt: TGCAGTGCTGTAGTCCCAGGGACTCGGGGCTACACCTTC; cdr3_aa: CSAVVPGTRGYTF
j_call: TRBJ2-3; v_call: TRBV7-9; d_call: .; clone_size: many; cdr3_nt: TGTGCCAGCAGCCCGGGTCACAGCCCAGATACGCAGTATTTT; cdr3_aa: CASSPGHSPDTQYF
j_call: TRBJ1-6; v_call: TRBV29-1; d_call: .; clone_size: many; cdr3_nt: TGCAGCGTTGGTATGGGGACATATAATTCACCCCTCCACTTT; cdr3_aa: CSVGMGTYNSPLHF
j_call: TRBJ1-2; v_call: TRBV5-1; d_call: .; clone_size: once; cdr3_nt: TGCGCCAGCAGCTTGGAGACGGGCAACTATGGCTACACCTTC; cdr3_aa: CASSLETGNYGYTF
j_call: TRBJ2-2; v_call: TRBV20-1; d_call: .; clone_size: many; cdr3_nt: TGCAGTGCTAGAGATTTGGTGGCTCGACCGAACACCGGGGAGCTGTTTTTT; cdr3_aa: CSARDLVARPNTGELFF
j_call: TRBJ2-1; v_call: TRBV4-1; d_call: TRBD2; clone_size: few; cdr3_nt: TGCGCCAGCAGCCAGTTGGCGGGGGATGAGCAGTTCTTC; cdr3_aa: CASSQLAGDEQFF
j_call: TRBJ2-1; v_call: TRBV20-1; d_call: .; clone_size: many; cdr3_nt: TGCAGTGCTAGAGATGGGGCGGGGAGCTCCTACAATGAGCAGTTCTTC; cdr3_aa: CSARDGAGSSYNEQFF
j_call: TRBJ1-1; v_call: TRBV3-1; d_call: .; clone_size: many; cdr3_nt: TGTGCCAGCAGCCAGGGACGATCAAACACTGAAGCTTTCTTT; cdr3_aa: CASSQGRSNTEAFF
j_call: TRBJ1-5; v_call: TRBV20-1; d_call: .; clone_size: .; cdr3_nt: TGCAGTGCCCTGGAACAGGGCGGGCAGCCCCAGCATTTT; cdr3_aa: CSALEQGGQPQHF
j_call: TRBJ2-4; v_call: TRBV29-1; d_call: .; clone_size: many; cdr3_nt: TGCAGCGTTGGGACCAGGGGAAGTAAAAACATTCAGTACTTC; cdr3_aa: CSVGTRGSKNIQYF
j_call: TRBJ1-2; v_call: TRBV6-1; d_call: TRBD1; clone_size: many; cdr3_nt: TGTGCCAGCATGTCCAGACAGGGGGCTGCCTATGGCTACACCTTC; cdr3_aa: CASMSRQGAAYGYTF
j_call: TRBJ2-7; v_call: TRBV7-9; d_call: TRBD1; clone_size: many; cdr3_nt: TGTGCCAGCAGCATCCTTCCGGACAGGTTCAAAGAGCAGTACTTC; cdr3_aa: CASSILPDRFKEQYF
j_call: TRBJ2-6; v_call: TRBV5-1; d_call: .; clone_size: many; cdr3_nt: TGCGCCAGCAGCGTACTCTCTGGGGCCAACGTCCTGACTTTC; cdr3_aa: CASSVLSGANVLTF
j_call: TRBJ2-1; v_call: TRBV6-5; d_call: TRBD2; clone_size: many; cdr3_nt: TGTGCCAGCAGCACGGGGGGCTCCTACAATGAGCAGTTCTTC; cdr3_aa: CASSTGGSYNEQFF
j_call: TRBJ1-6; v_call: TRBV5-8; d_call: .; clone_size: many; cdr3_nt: TGTGCCAGCAGCTACCGCACACAGAGGGATTCACCCCTCCACTTT; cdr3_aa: CASSYRTQRDSPLHF
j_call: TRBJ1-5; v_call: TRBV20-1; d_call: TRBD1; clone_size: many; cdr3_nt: TGCAGTGCTATGAGGGAAAAGGGACAGGGCGTCAATCAGCCCCAGCATTTT; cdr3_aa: CSAMREKGQGVNQPQHF
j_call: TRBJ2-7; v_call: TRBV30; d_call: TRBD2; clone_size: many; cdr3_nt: TGTGCCTGGAAAATACTAGCGGGGGTTTCCTACGAGCAGTACTTC; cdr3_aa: CAWKILAGVSYEQYF
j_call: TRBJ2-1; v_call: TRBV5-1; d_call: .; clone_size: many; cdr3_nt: TGCGCCAGCAGACTGGGCAATGAGCAGTTCTTC; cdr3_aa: CASRLGNEQFF
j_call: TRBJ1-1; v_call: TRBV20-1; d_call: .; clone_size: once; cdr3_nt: TGCAGTGCTAGAGATTTCGGAATGAACACTGAAGCTTTCTTT; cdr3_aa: CSARDFGMNTEAFF
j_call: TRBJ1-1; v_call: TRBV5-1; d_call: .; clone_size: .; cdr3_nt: TGCGCCAGCAGCCAACAGACGATGAACACTGAAGCTTTCTTT; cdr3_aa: CASSQQTMNTEAFF
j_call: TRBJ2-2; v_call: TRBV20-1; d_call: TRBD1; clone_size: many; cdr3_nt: TGCGGTACCCCGGGACAGGGGAGTACCGGGGAGCTGTTTTTT; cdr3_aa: CGTPGQGSTGELFF
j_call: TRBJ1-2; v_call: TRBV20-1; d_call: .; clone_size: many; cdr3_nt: TGCAGTGCTAGTATAGGCTATGGCTACACCTTC; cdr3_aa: CSASIGYGYTF
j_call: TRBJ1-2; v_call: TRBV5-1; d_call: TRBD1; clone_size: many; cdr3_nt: TGCGCCAGCAGCTCTGGGACAGGGGCATGGTATGGCTACACCTTC; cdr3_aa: CASSSGTGAWYGYTF
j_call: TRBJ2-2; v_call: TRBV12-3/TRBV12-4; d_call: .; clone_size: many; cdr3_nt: TGTGCCAGCAGTTTAGCCGGGATCTGGGTCACCGGGGAGCTGTTTTTT; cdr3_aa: CASSLAGIWVTGELFF
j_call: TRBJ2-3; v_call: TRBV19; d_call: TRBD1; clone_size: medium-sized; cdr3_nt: TGTGCCAGTAGTGGCCGGGACAGGTTCACAGATACGCAGTATTTT; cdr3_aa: CASSGRDRFTDTQYF